This T cell receptor beta chain was sequenced during a study of cytomegalovirus exposure and HLA in healthy donors. Study-wide points: Cytomegalovirus-associated status was assigned to about 160 TCR beta chains. Reportedly, cytomegalovirus status was diagnosed with high sensitivity and specificity. Clonal expansion, a later analysis showed, was greater in HLA-associated TCR beta chains than in equally common others.

Vbeta (60) and Jbeta (13) primers were used in the PCR. Generated by immunoSEQ multiplex PCR, the TCRdb table keeps only in-frame clones and is missing some. The data show roughly 200,000 clones, 9.5% seen once. The CDR3 runs to 13 residues. V lost 3 bases and J 10 bases, leaving 12 bases between the germline ends. Per germline, CDR1 WNHNN and CDR2 SYGVQD (reference sequence). This clone was counted between two and nine times. Its antigen is currently unknown. The chain employs TRBV10-1 and TRBJ1-4; D remains ambiguous. The receptor was isolated from a young woman in good health and CMV-seropositive. The specimen was PBMCs. This chain's CDR3 is CASSDTSPGKLFF. The DNA of the CDR3 is TGCGCCAGCAGTGATACTTCCCCGGGAAAACTGTTTTTT.